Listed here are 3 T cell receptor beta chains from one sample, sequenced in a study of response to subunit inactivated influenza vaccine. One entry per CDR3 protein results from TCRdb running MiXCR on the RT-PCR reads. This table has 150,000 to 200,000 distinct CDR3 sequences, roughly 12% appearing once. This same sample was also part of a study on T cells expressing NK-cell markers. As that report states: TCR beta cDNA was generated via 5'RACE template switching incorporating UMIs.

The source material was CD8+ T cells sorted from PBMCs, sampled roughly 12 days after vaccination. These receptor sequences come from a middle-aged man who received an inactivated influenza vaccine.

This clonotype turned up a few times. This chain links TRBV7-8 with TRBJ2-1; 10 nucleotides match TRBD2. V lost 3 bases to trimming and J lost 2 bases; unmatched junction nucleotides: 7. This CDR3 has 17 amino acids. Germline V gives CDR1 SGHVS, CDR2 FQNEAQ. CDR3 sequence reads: CASSLGAGGWPYNEQFF. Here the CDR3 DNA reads TGTGCCAGCAGCTTGGGAGCGGGAGGGTGGCCCTACAATGAGCAGTTCTTC.

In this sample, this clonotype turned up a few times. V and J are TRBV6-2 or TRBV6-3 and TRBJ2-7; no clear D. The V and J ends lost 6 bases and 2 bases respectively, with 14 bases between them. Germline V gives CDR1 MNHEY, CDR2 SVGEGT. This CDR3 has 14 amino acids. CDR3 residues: CASSLHLVTYEQYF. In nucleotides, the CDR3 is TGTGCCAGCAGCCTACATTTAGTAACCTACGAGCAGTACTTC.

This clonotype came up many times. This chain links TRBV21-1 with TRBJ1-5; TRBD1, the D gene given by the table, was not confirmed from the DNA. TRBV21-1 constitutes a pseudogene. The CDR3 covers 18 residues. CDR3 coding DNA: TGTGCCACCGCGGCGTGGGACAGGGGGGACCATAGCAATCAGCCCCAGCATTTT. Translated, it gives CATAAWDRGDHSNQPQHF.